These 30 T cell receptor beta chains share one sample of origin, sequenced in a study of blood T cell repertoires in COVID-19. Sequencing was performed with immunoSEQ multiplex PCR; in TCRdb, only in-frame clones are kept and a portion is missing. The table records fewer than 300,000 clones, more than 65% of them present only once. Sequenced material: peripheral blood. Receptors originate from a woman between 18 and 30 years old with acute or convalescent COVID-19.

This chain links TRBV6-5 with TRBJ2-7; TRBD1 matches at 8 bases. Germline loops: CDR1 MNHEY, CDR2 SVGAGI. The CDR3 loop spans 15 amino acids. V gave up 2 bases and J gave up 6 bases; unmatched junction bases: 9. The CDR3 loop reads CASSYLTGDNGEQYF. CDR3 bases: TGTGCCAGCAGTTACCTGACAGGGGATAACGGCGAGCAGTACTTC.

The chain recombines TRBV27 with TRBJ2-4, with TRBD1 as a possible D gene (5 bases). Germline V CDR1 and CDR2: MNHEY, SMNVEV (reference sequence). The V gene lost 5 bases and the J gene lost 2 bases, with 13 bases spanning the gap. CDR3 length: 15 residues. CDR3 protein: CASSPFDSTKNIQYF. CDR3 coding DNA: TGTGCCAGCAGTCCGTTCGACAGTACCAAAAACATTCAGTACTTC.

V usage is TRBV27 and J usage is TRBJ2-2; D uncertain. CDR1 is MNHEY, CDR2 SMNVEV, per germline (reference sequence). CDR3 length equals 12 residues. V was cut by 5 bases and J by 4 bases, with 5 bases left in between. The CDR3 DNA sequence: TGTGCCAGCAGTCCCCTCACCGGGGAGCTGTTTTTT. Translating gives CASSPLTGELFF.

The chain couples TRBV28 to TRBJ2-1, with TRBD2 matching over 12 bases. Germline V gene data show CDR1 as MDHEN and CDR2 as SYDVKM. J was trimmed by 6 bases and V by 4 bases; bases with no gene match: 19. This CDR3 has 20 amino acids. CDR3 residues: CASSSPDRATSGGLRNEQFF. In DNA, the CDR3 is TGTGCCAGCAGTTCCCCGGACAGGGCAACTAGCGGGGGGCTACGCAATGAGCAGTTCTTC. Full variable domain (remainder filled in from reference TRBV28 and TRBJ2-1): DVKVTQSSRYLVKRTGEKVFLECVQDMDHENMFWYRQDPGLGLRLIYFSYDVKMKEKGDIPEGYSVSREKKERFSLILESASTNQTSMYLCASSSPDRATSGGLRNEQFFGPGTRLTVL.

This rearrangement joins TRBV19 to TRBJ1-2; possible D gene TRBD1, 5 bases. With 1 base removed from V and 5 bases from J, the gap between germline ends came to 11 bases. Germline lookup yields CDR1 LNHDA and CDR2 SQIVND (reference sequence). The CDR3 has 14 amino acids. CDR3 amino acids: CASSIGVGGYGYTF. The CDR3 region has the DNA TGTGCCAGTAGTATAGGGGTGGGGGGATATGGCTACACCTTC. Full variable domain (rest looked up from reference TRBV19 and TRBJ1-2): DGGITQSPKYLFRKEGQNVTLSCEQNLNHDAMYWYRQDPGQGLRLIYYSQIVNDFQKGDIAEGYSVSREKKESFPLTVTSAQKNPTAFYLCASSIGVGGYGYTFGSGTRLTVV.

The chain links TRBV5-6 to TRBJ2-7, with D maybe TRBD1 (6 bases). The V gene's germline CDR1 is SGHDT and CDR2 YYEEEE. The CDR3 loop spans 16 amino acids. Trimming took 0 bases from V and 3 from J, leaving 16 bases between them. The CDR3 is CASSLEKDRSFYEQYF. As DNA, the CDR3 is TGTGCCAGCAGCTTGGAGAAGGACAGAAGTTTCTACGAGCAGTACTTC.

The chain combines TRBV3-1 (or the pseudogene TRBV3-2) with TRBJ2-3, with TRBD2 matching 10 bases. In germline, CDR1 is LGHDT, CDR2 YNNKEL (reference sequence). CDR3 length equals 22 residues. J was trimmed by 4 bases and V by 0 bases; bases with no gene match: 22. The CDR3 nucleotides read TGTGCCAGCAGCCAAGATTTCGGGTCAGCCCTAGCGGGAGCGTTTAACGCAGATACGCAGTATTTT. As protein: CASSQDFGSALAGAFNADTQYF.

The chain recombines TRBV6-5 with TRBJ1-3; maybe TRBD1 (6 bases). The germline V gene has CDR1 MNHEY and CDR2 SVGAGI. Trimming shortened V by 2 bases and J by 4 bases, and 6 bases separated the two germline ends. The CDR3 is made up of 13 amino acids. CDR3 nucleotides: TGTGCCAGCAGTTACGGACAGGGAAACACCATATATTTT. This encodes CASSYGQGNTIYF.

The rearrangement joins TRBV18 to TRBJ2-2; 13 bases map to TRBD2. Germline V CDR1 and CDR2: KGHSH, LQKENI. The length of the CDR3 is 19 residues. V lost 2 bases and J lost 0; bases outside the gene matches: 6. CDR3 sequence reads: CASSPGTSGAATNTGELFF. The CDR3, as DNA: TGTGCCAGCTCACCAGGGACTAGCGGGGCCGCTACGAACACCGGGGAGCTGTTTTTT.

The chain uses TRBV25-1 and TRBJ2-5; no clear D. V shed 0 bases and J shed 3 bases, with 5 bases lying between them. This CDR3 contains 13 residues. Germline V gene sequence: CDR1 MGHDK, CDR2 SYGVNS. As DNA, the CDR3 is TGTGCCAGCAGTGAATATCTCGAAGAGACCCAGTACTTC. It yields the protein CASSEYLEETQYF.

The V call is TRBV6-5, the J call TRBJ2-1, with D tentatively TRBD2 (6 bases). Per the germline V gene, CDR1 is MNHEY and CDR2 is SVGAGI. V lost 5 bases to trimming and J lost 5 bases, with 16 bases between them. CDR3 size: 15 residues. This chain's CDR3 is CASSIAGRGNNEQFF. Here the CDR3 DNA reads TGTGCCAGCAGTATCGCGGGACGCGGTAACAATGAGCAGTTCTTC.

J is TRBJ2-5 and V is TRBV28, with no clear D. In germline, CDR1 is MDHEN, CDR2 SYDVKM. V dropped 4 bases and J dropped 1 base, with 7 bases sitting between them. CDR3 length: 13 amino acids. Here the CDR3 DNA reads TGTGCCAGCAGTTGGGCCATCCAAGAGACCCAGTACTTC. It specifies CASSWAIQETQYF.

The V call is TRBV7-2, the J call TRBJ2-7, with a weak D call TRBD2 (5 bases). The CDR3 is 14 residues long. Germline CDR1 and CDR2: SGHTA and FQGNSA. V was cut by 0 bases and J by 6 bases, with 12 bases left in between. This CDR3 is CASSLASVGSEQYF. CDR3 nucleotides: TGTGCCAGCAGCTTAGCCTCGGTGGGGAGCGAGCAGTACTTC.

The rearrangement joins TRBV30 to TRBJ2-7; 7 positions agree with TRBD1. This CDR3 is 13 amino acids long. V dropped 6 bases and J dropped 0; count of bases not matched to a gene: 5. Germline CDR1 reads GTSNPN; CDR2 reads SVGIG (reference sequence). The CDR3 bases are TGTGCCTGCACAGGGGCCAGCTCCTACGAGCAGTACTTC. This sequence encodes CACTGASSYEQYF. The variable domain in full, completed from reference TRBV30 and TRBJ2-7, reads SQTIHQWPATLVQPVGSPLSLECTVEGTSNPNLYWYRQAAGRGLQLLFYSVGIGQISSEVPQNLSASRPQDRQFILSSKKLLLSDSGFYLCACTGASSYEQYFGPGTRLTVT.

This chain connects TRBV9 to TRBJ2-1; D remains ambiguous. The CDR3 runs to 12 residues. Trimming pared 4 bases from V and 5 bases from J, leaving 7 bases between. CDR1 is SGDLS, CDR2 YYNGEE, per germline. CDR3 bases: TGTGCCAGCAGCCCGCACAACAATGAGCAGTTCTTC. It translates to CASSPHNNEQFF.

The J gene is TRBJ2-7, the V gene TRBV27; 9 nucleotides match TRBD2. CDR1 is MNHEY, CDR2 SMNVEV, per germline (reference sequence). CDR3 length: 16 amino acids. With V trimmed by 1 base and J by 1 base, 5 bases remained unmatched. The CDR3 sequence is CASSLYIAGASYEQYF. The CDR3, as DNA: TGTGCCAGCAGTTTATATATAGCGGGGGCGTCCTACGAGCAGTACTTC.

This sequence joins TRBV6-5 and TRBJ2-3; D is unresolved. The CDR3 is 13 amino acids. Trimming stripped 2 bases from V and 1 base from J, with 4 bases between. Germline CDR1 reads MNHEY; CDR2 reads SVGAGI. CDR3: CASSYRGTDTQYF. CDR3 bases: TGTGCCAGCAGTTACAGAGGCACAGATACGCAGTATTTT.

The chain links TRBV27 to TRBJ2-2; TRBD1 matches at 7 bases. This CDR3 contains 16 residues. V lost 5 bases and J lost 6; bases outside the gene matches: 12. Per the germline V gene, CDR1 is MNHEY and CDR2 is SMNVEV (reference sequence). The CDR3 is CASSPNRGGVPGELFF. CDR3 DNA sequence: TGTGCCAGCAGTCCCAACAGGGGTGGGGTGCCCGGGGAGCTGTTTTTT.

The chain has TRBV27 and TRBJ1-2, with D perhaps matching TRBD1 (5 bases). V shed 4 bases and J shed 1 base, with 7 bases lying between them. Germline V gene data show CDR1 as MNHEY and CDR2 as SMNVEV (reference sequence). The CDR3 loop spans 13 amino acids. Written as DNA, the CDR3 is TGTGCCAGCAGTTCGACAGTTAACTATGGCTACACCTTC. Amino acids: CASSSTVNYGYTF.

CDR3 DNA sequence: TGTGCCAGCAGCATTAGAGACACTGAAGCTTTCTTT. Amino acid sequence: CASSIRDTEAFF. V gene TRBV7-9 combines with J gene TRBJ1-1, with D hard to call. The CDR3 contains 12 residues. Germline loops: CDR1 SEHNR, CDR2 FQNEAQ (reference sequence). Deletions cut 5 bases from V and 3 bases from J, with 7 bases between. Full variable domain (remainder filled in from reference TRBV7-9 and TRBJ1-1): DTGVSQNPRHKITKRGQNVTFRCDPISEHNRLYWYRQTLGQGPEFLTYFQNEAQLEKSRLLSDRFSAERPKGSFSTLEIQRTEQGDSAMYLCASSIRDTEAFFGQGTRLTVV.

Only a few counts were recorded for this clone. CDR3 coding DNA: TGTGCCAGCAGAAGGGGGAGCGGGAGTGATACGCAGTATTTT. It encodes CASRRGSGSDTQYF. The genes are TRBV6-1 and TRBJ2-3; 8 bases are shared with TRBD2. This CDR3 has 14 residues. CDR1 and CDR2 from the germline V gene are MNHNS and SASEGT. J lost 6 bases, V lost 6 bases, and 8 bases had no gene match.

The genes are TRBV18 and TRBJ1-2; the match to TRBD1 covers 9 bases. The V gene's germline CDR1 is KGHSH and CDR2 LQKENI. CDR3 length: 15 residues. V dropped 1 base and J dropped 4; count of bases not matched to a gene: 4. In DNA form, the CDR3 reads TGTGCCAGCTCACCACAAGGGACAGGGTCCTATGGCTACACCTTC. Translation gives CASSPQGTGSYGYTF.

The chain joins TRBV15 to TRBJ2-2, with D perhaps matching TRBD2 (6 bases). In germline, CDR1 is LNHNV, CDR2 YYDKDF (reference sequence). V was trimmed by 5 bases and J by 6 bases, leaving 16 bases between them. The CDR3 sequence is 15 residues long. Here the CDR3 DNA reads TGTGCCACCAGCTTAGTTGGCGGGACGTCCGGGGAGCTGTTTTTT. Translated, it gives CATSLVGGTSGELFF.

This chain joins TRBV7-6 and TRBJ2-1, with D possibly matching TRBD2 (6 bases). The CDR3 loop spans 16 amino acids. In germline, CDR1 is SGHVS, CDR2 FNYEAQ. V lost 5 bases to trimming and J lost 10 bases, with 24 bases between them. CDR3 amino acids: CASSLGGTERPPEQFF. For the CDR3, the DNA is TGTGCCAGCAGCCTCGGGGGAACCGAGAGACCCCCAGAGCAGTTCTTC.

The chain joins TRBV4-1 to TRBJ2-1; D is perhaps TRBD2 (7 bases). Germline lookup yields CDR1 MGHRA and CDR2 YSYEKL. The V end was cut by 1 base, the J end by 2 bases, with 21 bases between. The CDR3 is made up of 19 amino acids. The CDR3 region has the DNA TGCGCCAGCAGCCAAGGAACCTTTAGTGGGGGGGGGCCCTACAATGAGCAGTTCTTC. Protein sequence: CASSQGTFSGGGPYNEQFF.

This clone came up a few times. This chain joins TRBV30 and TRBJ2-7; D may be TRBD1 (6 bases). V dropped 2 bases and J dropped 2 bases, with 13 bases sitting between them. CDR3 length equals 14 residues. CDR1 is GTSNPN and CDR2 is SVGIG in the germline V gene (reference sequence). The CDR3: CAWSYHRDAYEQYF. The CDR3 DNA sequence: TGTGCCTGGAGTTACCACAGGGACGCCTACGAGCAGTACTTC. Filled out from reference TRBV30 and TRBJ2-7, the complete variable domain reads SQTIHQWPATLVQPVGSPLSLECTVEGTSNPNLYWYRQAAGRGLQLLFYSVGIGQISSEVPQNLSASRPQDRQFILSSKKLLLSDSGFYLCAWSYHRDAYEQYFGPGTRLTVT.

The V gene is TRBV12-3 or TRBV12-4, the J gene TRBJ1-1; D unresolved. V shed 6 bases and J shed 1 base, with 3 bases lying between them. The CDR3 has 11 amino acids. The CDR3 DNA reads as TGTGCCAGCAGCCGGAACACTGAAGCTTTCTTT. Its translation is CASSRNTEAFF.

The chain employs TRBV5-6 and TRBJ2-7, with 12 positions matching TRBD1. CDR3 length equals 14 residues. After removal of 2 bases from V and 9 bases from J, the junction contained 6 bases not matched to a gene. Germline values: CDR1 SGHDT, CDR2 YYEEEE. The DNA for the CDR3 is TGTGCCAGCAGCTTCGGGACAGGGGGCGTCGCGCAGTACTTC. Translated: CASSFGTGGVAQYF.

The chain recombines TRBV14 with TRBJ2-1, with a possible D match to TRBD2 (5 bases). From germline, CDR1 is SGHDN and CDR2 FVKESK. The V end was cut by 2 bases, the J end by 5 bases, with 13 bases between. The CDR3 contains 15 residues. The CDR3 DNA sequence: TGTGCCAGCAGCCAATCCCGGGGAATCGACAATGAGCAGTTCTTC. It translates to CASSQSRGIDNEQFF.

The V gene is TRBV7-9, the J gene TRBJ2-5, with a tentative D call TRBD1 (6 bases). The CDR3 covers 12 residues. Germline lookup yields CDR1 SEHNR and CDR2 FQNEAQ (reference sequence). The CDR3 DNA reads TGTGCGATACCCAGGACAGAAGAGACCCAGTACTTC. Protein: CAIPRTEETQYF.